Sequencing of this T cell receptor (beta chain) was carried out in a study of blood T cell repertoires in COVID-19. Sequencing used immunoSEQ multiplex PCR; TCRdb keeps in-frame clones, though not all of them. Among about 250,000 clones, approximately 91% were seen once, and the ten largest hold 0.7% to 0.85%. The CDR3 contains 15 residues. Germline CDR1 MNHEY, CDR2 SVGAGI. V lost 8 bases, J lost 2 bases, and 19 bases lay in between. Turning to this clone: Other nucleotide sequences from this sample produce the same CDR3.

Sequenced input: peripheral blood. J is TRBJ2-7 and V is TRBV6-5, with D possibly TRBD2 on 5 matching bases. The receptor was derived from a woman under 40 with acute or convalescent COVID-19. CDR3 coding DNA: TGTGCCAGCGTATTCCGGGATAGCCACACCTACGAGCAGTACTTC. Protein product: CASVFRDSHTYEQYF.